The 27 T cell receptor beta chains reported below all come from one sample, sequenced in a study of control samples from healthy donors and cancer patients. TCRdb keeps only in-frame clones here, not all; method: immunoSEQ multiplex PCR. The sample shows 50,000 or so clones, roughly 92% of them seen only once. Input material: PBMCs. The receptors stem from a woman in her 50s with head and neck cancer.

The chain couples TRBV6-5 to TRBJ2-3; 7 bases map to TRBD1. Germline CDR1 reads MNHEY; CDR2 reads SVGAGI. After removal of 7 bases from V and 4 bases from J, the junction contained 5 bases not matched to a gene. The CDR3 is 13 residues long. This CDR3 reads CASIFTGADTQYF. The CDR3, as DNA: TGTGCCAGCATTTTCACAGGGGCAGATACGCAGTATTTT.

Only a few counts were recorded for this clone. The chain couples TRBV4-1 to TRBJ1-5; D gene ambiguous. The CDR3 has 17 residues. Trimming cost V 0 bases and J 0 bases, with 12 bases left between them. Germline CDR1 reads MGHRA; CDR2 reads YSYEKL. As DNA, the CDR3 is TGCGCCAGCAGCCAAGATTGGCGCAGATATAGCAATCAGCCCCAGCATTTT. Translating gives CASSQDWRRYSNQPQHF.

This clone appeared a single time. The rearrangement joins TRBV7-7 to TRBJ2-3; 11 bases agree with TRBD2. This CDR3 has 17 amino acids. In germline, CDR1 is SSHAT, CDR2 FNYEAQ (reference sequence). V shed 6 bases, J shed 1 base, and the junction held 9 bases outside the gene matches. The DNA of the CDR3 is TGTGCCAGCAGAAGGAGCGGACTAGCGGGTGGCACAGATACGCAGTATTTT. This translates into CASRRSGLAGGTDTQYF.

The chain carries TRBV6-5 and TRBJ1-1; TRBD1 agrees at 7 bases. V lost 4 bases to trimming and J lost 4 bases; unmatched junction nucleotides: 0. The CDR3 totals 12 residues. Germline V gene data show CDR1 as MNHEY and CDR2 as SVGAGI. For the CDR3, the DNA is TGTGCCAGCAGTTGGACAGGCACTGAAGCTTTCTTT. As protein: CASSWTGTEAFF.

This chain connects TRBV11-2 to TRBJ2-3; no firm D call. The CDR3 has 13 residues. CDR1 and CDR2 from the germline V gene are SGHAT and FQNNGV. Trimming took 5 bases from V and 5 from J, leaving 11 bases between them. DNA of the CDR3: TGTGCCAGCAGCCCAGTGGGGTTAGATACGCAGTATTTT. It translates to CASSPVGLDTQYF.

The V and J genes are TRBV5-1 and TRBJ2-7, with 7 bases aligning to TRBD1. The CDR3 consists of 14 residues. The germline V gene encodes CDR1 SGHRS and CDR2 YFSETQ. With V trimmed by 0 bases and J by 0 bases, 0 bases remained unmatched. The CDR3 nucleotides are TGCGCCAGCAGCTTGGGGGACAGCTCCTACGAGCAGTACTTC. Protein: CASSLGDSSYEQYF.

This rearrangement joins TRBV27 to TRBJ1-2; D is possibly TRBD1 (5 bases). There are 17 residues in the CDR3. CDR1 is MNHEY, CDR2 SMNVEV, per germline (reference sequence). Trimming left V 4 bases short and J 0 bases short, with 18 bases between. The CDR3 loop reads CASSSFFRRTTNYGYTF. CDR3 sequence (DNA): TGTGCCAGCAGTTCCTTCTTCAGGCGGACAACTAACTATGGCTACACCTTC.

V is TRBV4-1 and J is TRBJ2-1; possibly TRBD2 for D (6 bases). Trimming removed 5 bases from V and 9 bases from J, with 17 bases in between. CDR3 length: 14 amino acids. The germline V gene encodes CDR1 MGHRA and CDR2 YSYEKL. The CDR3 coding sequence is TGCGCCAGCAGCGTGGGCGGGATGGCGCCTGAGCAGTTCTTC. Protein sequence: CASSVGGMAPEQFF.

This sequence joins TRBV11-2 and TRBJ1-5; D unresolved. The CDR3 is 14 residues long. The germline CDR1 and CDR2 sequences are SGHAT and FQNNGV. V lost 5 bases and J lost 3, with 11 bases in between. The DNA of the CDR3 is TGTGCCAGCAGCCTCGGAGGCGTCAATCAGCCCCAGCATTTT. Translated: CASSLGGVNQPQHF.

About this clone: Given the absence of the conserved phenylalanine or tryptophan at the CDR3 end, a read error is likely. The DNA is left out, because the CDR3 cannot be placed on it with certainty; the CDR3 is given as TCRdb lists it. The chain carries TRBV7-2 and TRBJ2-4; TRBD1, the table's D call, lacks a check against the DNA. Germline CDR1 SGHTA, CDR2 FQGNSA. The CDR3 extends over 13 residues, inclusive of both ends. The CDR3 sequence is CASSPEPTGVAVI.

V gene TRBV5-5 combines with J gene TRBJ2-1; D gene unclear. The CDR3 runs 11 residues. CDR1 is SGHKS and CDR2 is YYEKEE in the germline V gene (reference sequence). Trimming stripped 2 bases from V and 15 bases from J, with 12 bases between. The CDR3 spells CASSLYAEAFF. The CDR3 DNA follows: TGTGCCAGCAGCTTATACGCGGAAGCGTTCTTC. The variable domain in full, with the rest retrieved from reference TRBV5-5 and TRBJ2-1, is DAGVTQSPTHLIKTRGQQVTLRCSPISGHKSVSWYQQVLGQGPQFIFQYYEKEERGRGNFPDRFSARQFPNYSSELNVNALLLGDSALYLCASSLYAEAFFGPGTRLTVL.

The chain combines TRBV6-2 or TRBV6-3 with TRBJ1-5, with D possibly being TRBD1 (6 bases). Germline CDR1 is MNHEY and CDR2 is SVGEGT. CDR3 length: 18 amino acids. Trimming left V 2 bases short and J 4 bases short, with 21 bases between. The CDR3 nucleotides read TGTGCCAGCAGTTACACCCTCGAGAGGAGCAGGGGTAATCAGCCCCAGCATTTT. This encodes CASSYTLERSRGNQPQHF.

Written as DNA, the CDR3 is TGTGCCAGCAGCCCTGGGACGGGAGGGGGAGAGACCCAGTACTTC. This sequence encodes CASSPGTGGGETQYF. The chain recombines TRBV4-2 with TRBJ2-5; 8 nucleotides match TRBD2. The CDR3 is 15 residues long. V shed 4 bases and J 4 bases; nucleotides not matched to a gene: 8. In germline, CDR1 is LGHNA, CDR2 YNFKEQ.

The chain joins TRBV14 to TRBJ1-2, with D perhaps TRBD1 (6 bases). This CDR3 is 13 amino acids long. From germline, CDR1 is SGHDN and CDR2 FVKESK. Trimming shortened V by 4 bases and J by 5 bases, and 11 bases separated the two germline ends. The CDR3: CASSPSRGYGYTF. CDR3 DNA: TGTGCCAGCAGCCCGTCCAGGGGTTATGGCTACACCTTC. The full variable domain, in which reference TRBV14 and TRBJ1-2 provide the parts outside the CDR3, is EAGVTQFPSHSVIEKGQTVTLRCDPISGHDNLYWYRRVMGKEIKFLLHFVKESKQDESGMPNNRFLAERTGGTYSTLKVQPAELEDSGVYFCASSPSRGYGYTFGSGTRLTVV.

The chain employs TRBV7-6 and TRBJ2-2; TRBD2 agrees at 9 bases. Trimming took 5 bases from V and 6 from J; bases not matched to a gene: 10. This CDR3 region has 16 residues. Germline V lookup: CDR1 SGHVS, CDR2 FNYEAQ. The chain's CDR3 is CASSLGLAGPSGELFF. The CDR3, as DNA: TGTGCCAGCAGCCTTGGGCTAGCGGGGCCCTCCGGGGAGCTGTTTTTT.

The chain employs TRBV6-5 and TRBJ1-2; D may be TRBD1 (6 bases). CDR3 length: 13 residues. Germline assignment: CDR1 MNHEY and CDR2 SVGAGI. V was cut by 6 bases and J by 5 bases, with 13 bases left in between. The CDR3 sequence: CASRTDRLYGYTF. CDR3 DNA sequence: TGTGCCAGCAGGACCGACAGGTTATATGGCTACACCTTC.

This clone came up a few times. The J gene is TRBJ1-5, the V gene TRBV6-2 or TRBV6-3; TRBD1 matches 8 bases. The CDR3 consists of 13 residues. The V gene's germline CDR1 is MNHEY and CDR2 SVGEGT. Trimming removed 5 bases from V and 4 bases from J; junction bases left unmatched: 1. CDR3 DNA: TGTGCCAGCAGTCGGACAGGGAATCAGCCCCAGCATTTT. Protein: CASSRTGNQPQHF.

The rearrangement uses TRBV29-1 and TRBJ1-4; D is undetermined. Germline CDR1 and CDR2: SQVTM and ANQGSEA. Trimming cost V 4 bases and J 4 bases, with 4 bases left between them. CDR3 length equals 11 residues. This CDR3 is CSVGNNEKLFF. In nucleotides, the CDR3 is TGCAGCGTTGGTAATAATGAAAAACTGTTTTTT.

The chain recombines TRBV27 with TRBJ1-1, with D possibly being TRBD1 (5 bases). The CDR3 extends over 11 amino acids. Trimming left V 10 bases short and J 8 bases short, with 14 bases between. Per the germline V gene, CDR1 is MNHEY and CDR2 is SMNVEV (reference sequence). As DNA, the CDR3 is TGTGCCACCAAGGGGCCTACAGAAGCTTTCTTT. It yields the protein CATKGPTEAFF.

The V call is TRBV5-1, the J call TRBJ1-1; D ambiguous. There are 12 residues in the CDR3. Deletions cut 4 bases from V and 3 bases from J, with 7 bases between. Germline CDR1 reads SGHRS; CDR2 reads YFSETQ. For the CDR3, the DNA is TGCGCCAGCAGCAGGGCGGACACTGAAGCTTTCTTT. Translating gives CASSRADTEAFF.

The chain links TRBV6-6 to TRBJ1-1; no reliable D call. Per the germline V gene, CDR1 is MNHNY and CDR2 is SVGAGI (reference sequence). V lost 4 bases and J 6 bases, leaving 9 bases between the germline ends. This CDR3 is 12 amino acids long. CDR3 coding DNA: TGTGCCAGCAGTTCTGCTCGCGCTGAAGCTTTCTTT. This encodes CASSSARAEAFF.

This rearrangement joins TRBV6-5 to TRBJ2-2; TRBD2 aligns across 7 bases. The ends lost 4 bases at V and 9 bases at J; junction bases unmatched: 8. CDR1 MNHEY and CDR2 SVGAGI come from the germline V gene. The CDR3 has 14 residues. The CDR3 DNA sequence: TGTGCCAGCAGTTGGGGGGGTGCGGAAAGGGAGCTGTTTTTT. Its protein is CASSWGGAERELFF.

The chain joins TRBV11-2 to TRBJ1-6; TRBD1 matches 8 bases. From germline, CDR1 is SGHAT and CDR2 FQNNGV. V dropped 2 bases and J dropped 9; count of bases not matched to a gene: 6. The CDR3 extends over 15 amino acids. CDR3: CASSLNGQGRSPLHF. The DNA for the CDR3 is TGTGCCAGCAGCTTAAATGGACAGGGACGTTCACCCCTCCACTTT. The whole variable domain, filled in from reference TRBV11-2 and TRBJ1-6, reads EAGVAQSPRYKIIEKRQSVAFWCNPISGHATLYWYQQILGQGPKLLIQFQNNGVVDDSQLPKDRFSAERLKGVDSTLKIQPAKLEDSAVYLCASSLNGQGRSPLHFGNGTRLTVT.

The chain combines TRBV29-1 with TRBJ1-2; the match to TRBD1 covers 8 bases. Trimming cost V 4 bases and J 8 bases; bases outside gene matches: 3. The germline gives CDR1 SQVTM, CDR2 ANQGSEA. The CDR3 is 11 residues long. CDR3 loop: CSVVTGEGYTF. CDR3 DNA: TGCAGCGTTGTGACAGGGGAGGGCTACACCTTC.

Sample share makes this clone medium-sized. The CDR3 reads CASSAMDKISTDTQYF. The DNA of the CDR3 is TGTGCCAGCAGTGCCATGGACAAGATAAGCACAGATACGCAGTATTTT. J is TRBJ2-3 and V is TRBV6-1; possibly TRBD1 for D (5 bases). V was shortened by 4 bases and J by 0 bases, with 14 bases between the two germline ends. CDR3 size: 16 residues. Germline lookup yields CDR1 MNHNS and CDR2 SASEGT.

V and J are TRBV2 and TRBJ2-5; TRBD2 might be the D (5 bases). Germline CDR1 reads SNHLY; CDR2 reads FYNNEI. The germline V and J ends were trimmed by 7 bases and 5 bases, with 11 bases remaining between them. The CDR3 consists of 12 residues. The CDR3 DNA sequence: TGTGCCAGCAAAGGACTGGGGGAGACCCAGTACTTC. Residues: CASKGLGETQYF. The full variable domain, in which reference TRBV2 and TRBJ2-5 provide the parts outside the CDR3, is EPEVTQTPSHQVTQMGQEVILRCVPISNHLYFYWYRQILGQKVEFLVSFYNNEISEKSEIFDDQFSVERPDGSNFTLKIRSTKLEDSAMYFCASKGLGETQYFGPGTRLLVL.

This clone was found once. The chain recombines TRBV28 with TRBJ2-3, with TRBD2 as a possible D gene (6 bases). CDR1 is MDHEN and CDR2 is SYDVKM in the germline V gene. CDR3 length equals 15 residues. V gave up 5 bases and J gave up 1 base, with 13 bases separating them. In DNA, the CDR3 is TGTGCCAGCAGTCATGGGGGACTTGGCACAGATACGCAGTATTTT. Protein: CASSHGGLGTDTQYF.